A single T cell receptor beta chain is shown here with its context. Primers included in the PCR were 60 Vbeta and 13 Jbeta primers. The method was immunoSEQ multiplex PCR; TCRdb's version includes in-frame clones alone and lacks a portion of them. The sample consists of around 58,000 clones, over 65% of them appearing once. The length of the CDR3 is 13 residues. From germline, CDR1 is SGHTA and CDR2 FQGTGA. Between the trimmed V and J ends, which lost 5 bases and 6 bases, there was a span of 13 bases. This sample was taken from a study of cytomegalovirus exposure and HLA in healthy donors. The TCR comes from a man aged 35 to 55 in good health and CMV-seropositive. The sequencing input was PBMCs. V and J are TRBV7-3 and TRBJ2-5; possible D gene TRBD2, 5 bases. The CDR3 DNA is TGTGCCAGCAGCCCCGACCCCGGGAAGACCCAGTACTTC. This encodes CASSPDPGKTQYF.